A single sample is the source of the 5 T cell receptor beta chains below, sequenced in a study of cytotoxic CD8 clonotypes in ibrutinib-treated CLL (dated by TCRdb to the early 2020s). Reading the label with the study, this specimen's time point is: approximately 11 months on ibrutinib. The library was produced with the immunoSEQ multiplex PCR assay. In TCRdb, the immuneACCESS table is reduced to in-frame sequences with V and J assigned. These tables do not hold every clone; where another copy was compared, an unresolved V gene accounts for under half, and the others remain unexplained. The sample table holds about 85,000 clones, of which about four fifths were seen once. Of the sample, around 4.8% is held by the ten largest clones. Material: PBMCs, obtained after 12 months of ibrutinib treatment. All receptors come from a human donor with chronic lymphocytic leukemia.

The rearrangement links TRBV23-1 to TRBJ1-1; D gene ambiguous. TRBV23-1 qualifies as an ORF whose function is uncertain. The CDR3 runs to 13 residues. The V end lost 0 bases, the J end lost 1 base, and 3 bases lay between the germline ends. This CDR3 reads CASSQSSNTEAFF. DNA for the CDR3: TGCGCCAGCAGTCAATCGTCGAACACTGAAGCTTTCTTT.

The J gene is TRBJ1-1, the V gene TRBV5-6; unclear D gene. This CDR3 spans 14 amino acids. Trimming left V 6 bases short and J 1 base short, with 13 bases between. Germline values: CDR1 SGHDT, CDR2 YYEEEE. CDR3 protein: CASTLGMGNTEAFF. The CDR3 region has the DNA TGTGCCAGCACCCTGGGGATGGGGAACACTGAAGCTTTCTTT.

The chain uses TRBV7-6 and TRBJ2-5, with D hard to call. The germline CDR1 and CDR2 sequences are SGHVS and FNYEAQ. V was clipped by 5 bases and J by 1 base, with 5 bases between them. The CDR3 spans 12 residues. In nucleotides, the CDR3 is TGTGCCAGCAGCCCCACCCAAGAGACCCAGTACTTC. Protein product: CASSPTQETQYF.

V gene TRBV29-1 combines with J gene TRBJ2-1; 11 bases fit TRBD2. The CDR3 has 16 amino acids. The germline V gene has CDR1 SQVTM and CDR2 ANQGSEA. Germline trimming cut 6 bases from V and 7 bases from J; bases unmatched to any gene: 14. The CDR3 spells CSVPTSGGLWGNEQFF. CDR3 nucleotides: TGCAGCGTGCCAACTAGCGGGGGCCTCTGGGGGAATGAGCAGTTCTTC.

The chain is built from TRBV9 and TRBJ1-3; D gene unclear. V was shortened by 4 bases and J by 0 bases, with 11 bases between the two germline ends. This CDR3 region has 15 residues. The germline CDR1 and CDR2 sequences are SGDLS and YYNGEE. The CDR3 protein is CASSPHAGSGNTIYF. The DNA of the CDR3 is TGTGCCAGCAGCCCCCACGCCGGCTCTGGAAACACCATATATTTT.